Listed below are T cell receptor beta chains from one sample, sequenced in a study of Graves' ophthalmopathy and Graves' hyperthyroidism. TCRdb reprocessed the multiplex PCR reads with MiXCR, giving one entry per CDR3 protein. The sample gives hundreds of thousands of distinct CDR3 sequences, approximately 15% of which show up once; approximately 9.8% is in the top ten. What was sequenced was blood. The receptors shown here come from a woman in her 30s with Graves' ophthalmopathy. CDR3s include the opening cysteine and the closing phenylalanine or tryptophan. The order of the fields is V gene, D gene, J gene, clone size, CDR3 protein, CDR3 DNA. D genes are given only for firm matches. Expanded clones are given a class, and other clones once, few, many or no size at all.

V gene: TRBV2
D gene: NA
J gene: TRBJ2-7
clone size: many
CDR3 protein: CASRGLLYEQYF
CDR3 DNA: TGTGCCAGCAGAGGACTTCTCTACGAGCAGTACTTC

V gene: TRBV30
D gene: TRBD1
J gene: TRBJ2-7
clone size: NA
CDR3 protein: CAWTLRDSYEQYF
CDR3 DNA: TGTGCCTGGACGCTCCGGGACAGCTACGAGCAGTACTTC

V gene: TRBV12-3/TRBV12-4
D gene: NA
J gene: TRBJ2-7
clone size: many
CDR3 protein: CASSLGGGPSSYEQYF
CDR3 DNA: TGTGCCAGCAGTTTAGGGGGCGGGCCGAGCTCCTACGAGCAGTACTTC

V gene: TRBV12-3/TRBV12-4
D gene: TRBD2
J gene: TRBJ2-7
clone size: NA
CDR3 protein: CASSLSPAGRYEQYF
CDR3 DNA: TGTGCCAGCAGTTTAAGCCCAGCGGGAAGATACGAGCAGTACTTC

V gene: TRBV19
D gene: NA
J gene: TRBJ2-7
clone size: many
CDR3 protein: CAAGPAGRAYEQYF
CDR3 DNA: TGTGCAGCTGGGCCGGCGGGGCGAGCCTACGAGCAGTACTTC

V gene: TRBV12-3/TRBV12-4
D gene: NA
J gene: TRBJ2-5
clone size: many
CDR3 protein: CASSRGAGQETQYF
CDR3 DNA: TGTGCCAGCAGTCGGGGGGCTGGTCAAGAGACCCAGTACTTC

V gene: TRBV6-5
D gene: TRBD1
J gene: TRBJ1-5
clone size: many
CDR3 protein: CASSYRQGINQPQHF
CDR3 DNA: TGTGCCAGCAGTTACCGACAGGGGATTAATCAGCCCCAGCATTTT

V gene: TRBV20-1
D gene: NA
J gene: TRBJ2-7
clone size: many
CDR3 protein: CSAQGVRLASSEQYF
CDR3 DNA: TGCAGTGCTCAAGGGGTGCGACTTGCCTCCTCGGAGCAGTACTTC

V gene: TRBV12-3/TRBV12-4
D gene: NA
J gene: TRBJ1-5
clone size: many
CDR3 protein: CASSSTGVQPQHF
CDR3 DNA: TGTGCCAGCAGTTCGACCGGGGTTCAGCCCCAGCATTTT

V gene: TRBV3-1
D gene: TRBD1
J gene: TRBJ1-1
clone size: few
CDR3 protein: CASRLTTGGIGTEAFF
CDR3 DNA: TGTGCCAGCAGACTTACGACAGGGGGCATTGGGACTGAAGCTTTCTTT

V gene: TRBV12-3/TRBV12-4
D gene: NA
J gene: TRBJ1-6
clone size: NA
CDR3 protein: CASSLGRGVSPLHF
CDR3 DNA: TGTGCCAGCAGTTTGGGCAGGGGAGTATCACCCCTCCACTTT

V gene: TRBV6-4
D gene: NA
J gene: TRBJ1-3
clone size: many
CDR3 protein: CASSDPGNTIYF
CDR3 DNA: TGTGCCAGCAGTGACCCTGGAAACACCATATATTTT

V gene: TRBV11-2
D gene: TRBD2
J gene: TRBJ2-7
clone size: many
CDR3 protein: CASSGTSGVHSYEQYF
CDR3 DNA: TGTGCCAGCAGCGGGACTAGCGGGGTCCACTCCTACGAGCAGTACTTC

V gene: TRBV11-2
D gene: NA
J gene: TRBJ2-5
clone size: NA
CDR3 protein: CAISLSETQYF
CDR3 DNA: TGTGCCATCAGCTTATCAGAGACCCAGTACTTC

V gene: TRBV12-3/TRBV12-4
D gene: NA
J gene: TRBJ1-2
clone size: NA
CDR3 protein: CASSEALSGYTF
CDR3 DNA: TGTGCCAGCAGTGAAGCCCTGAGTGGATACACCTTC

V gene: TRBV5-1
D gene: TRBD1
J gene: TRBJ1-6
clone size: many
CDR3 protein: CASSKIDPGQGASPLHF
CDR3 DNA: TGCGCCAGCAGCAAAATCGATCCGGGACAGGGCGCTTCACCCCTCCACTTT

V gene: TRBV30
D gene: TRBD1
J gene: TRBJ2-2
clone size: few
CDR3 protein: CAWSVRDRDTGELFF
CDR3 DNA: TGTGCCTGGAGTGTACGGGACAGAGACACCGGGGAGCTGTTTTTT

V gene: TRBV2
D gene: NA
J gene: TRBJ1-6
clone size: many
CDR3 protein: CASTLTGRNSPLHF
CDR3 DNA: TGTGCCAGCACCCTCACAGGGCGGAATTCACCCCTCCACTTT

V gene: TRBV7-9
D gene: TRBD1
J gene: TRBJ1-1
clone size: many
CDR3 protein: CASSFYRGTTEAFF
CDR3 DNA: TGTGCCAGCAGCTTTTACAGGGGGACAACTGAAGCTTTCTTT

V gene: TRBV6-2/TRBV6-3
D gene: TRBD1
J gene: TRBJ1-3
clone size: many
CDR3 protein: CASSYRGDSHVSGNTIYF
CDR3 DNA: TGTGCCAGCAGTTACAGGGGGGACAGCCACGTCTCTGGAAACACCATATATTTT

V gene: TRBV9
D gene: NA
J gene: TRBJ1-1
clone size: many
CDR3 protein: CASSVRESGVNTEAFF
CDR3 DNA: TGTGCCAGCAGCGTACGGGAGTCGGGGGTGAACACTGAAGCTTTCTTT

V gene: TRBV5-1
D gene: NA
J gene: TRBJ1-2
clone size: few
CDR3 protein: CASSEFGRDNYGYTF
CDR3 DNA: TGCGCCAGCAGCGAGTTTGGCCGGGATAACTATGGCTACACCTTC

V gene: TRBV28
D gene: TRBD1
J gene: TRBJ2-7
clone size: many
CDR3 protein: CASSSPGQGDYEQYF
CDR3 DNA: TGTGCCAGCAGTTCCCCGGGACAGGGAGACTACGAGCAGTACTTC

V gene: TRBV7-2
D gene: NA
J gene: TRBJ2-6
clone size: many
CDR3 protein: CASSLPGRLSGANVLTF
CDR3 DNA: TGTGCCAGCAGCTTACCGGGACGGCTCTCTGGGGCCAACGTCCTGACTTTC